This T cell receptor beta chain was sequenced during a study of lymphopenia after photon versus proton radiotherapy. Regarding the study as a whole: After lymphocyte nadir, photon-treated repertoires showed oligoclonal expansion, especially CD8+ Temra. Proton therapy kept repertoires fairly stable, unlike photons, which gained effector/memory cells. Only patients who died were analyzed for survival; proton advantage is unproven. Larger post-nadir TCR diversity loss correlated inversely with survival in deceased patients.

The CDR3 runs 14 residues. V lost 5 bases, J lost 4 bases, and 12 bases lay in between. Germline V gives CDR1 SGHNT, CDR2 YENEEA. Data came from immunoSEQ multiplex PCR; TCRdb stores just in-frame clones and leaves some out. The sample carries tens of thousands of clones, roughly 83% recorded once. As regards this clone: What it binds is not known.

The source of this sequence is a man in his sixties with pancreatic cancer. This chain joins TRBV11-3 and TRBJ2-1; D is perhaps TRBD2 (6 bases). The starting material was peripheral blood, obtained from a patient treated with proton-based radiotherapy. CDR3 nucleotides: TGTGCCAGCAGCCGTGGCGGGACTTACAATGAGCAGTTCTTC. This encodes CASSRGGTYNEQFF.